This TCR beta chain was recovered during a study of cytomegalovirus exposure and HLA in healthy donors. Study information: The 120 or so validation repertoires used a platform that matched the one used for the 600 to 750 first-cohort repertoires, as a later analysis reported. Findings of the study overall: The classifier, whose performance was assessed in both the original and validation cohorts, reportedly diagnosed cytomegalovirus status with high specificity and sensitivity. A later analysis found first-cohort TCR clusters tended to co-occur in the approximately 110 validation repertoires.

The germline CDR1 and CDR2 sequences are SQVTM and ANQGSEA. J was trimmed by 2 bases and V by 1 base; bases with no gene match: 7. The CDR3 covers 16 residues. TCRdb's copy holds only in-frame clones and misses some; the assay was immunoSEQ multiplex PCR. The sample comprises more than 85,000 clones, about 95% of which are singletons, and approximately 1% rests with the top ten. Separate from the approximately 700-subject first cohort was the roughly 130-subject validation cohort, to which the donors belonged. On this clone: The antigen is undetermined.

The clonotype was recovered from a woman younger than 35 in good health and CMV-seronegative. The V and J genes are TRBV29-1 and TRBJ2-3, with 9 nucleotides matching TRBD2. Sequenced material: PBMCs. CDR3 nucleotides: TGCAGCGTTGAAGCCCCAGCGGGGGGCTTCACAGATACGCAGTATTTT. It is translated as CSVEAPAGGFTDTQYF.